These 23 T cell receptor beta chains originate from one sample sequenced in a study of T cells in Graves' hyperthyroidism and ophthalmopathy (dated by TCRdb to the late 2010s). Libraries were built with multiplex PCR. Sequencing was performed on an Illumina HiSeq 2000. Amplification of TCR beta CDR3 regions was carried out from RNA transcripts. The TCR CDR3 was subjected to a first round of RT-PCR using the HTBI primer set and the Qiagen OneStep RT-PCR kit. TCRdb trimmed public reads at Q25 via fastp, called clones via MiXCR and kept in-frame beta chains. Identical CDR3 protein sequences are pooled into one entry, listed with their most common genes and DNA. The sample yields about 560,000 distinct CDR3 sequences; 16% were counted once. Together, the top ten hold under 20% of the sample. Sequencing used blood. These receptor sequences come from a woman under 30 with Graves' hyperthyroidism.

The table lists this clonotype with a few counts. The V gene is TRBV19, the J gene TRBJ1-1, with D maybe TRBD1 (5 bases). The germline V gene has CDR1 LNHDA and CDR2 SQIVND (reference sequence). CDR3 length equals 15 residues. V dropped 6 bases and J dropped 5 bases, with 19 bases sitting between them. CDR3 nucleotides: TGTGCCAGTAGCGGGACCCCCCGCGGGGGGACTGAAGCTTTCTTT. Translated, it gives CASSGTPRGGTEAFF.

This clonotype came up many times. The chain employs TRBV20-1 and TRBJ2-7; D gene ambiguous. The CDR3 length is 13 residues. V lost 0 bases and J lost 2, with 8 bases in between. The germline gives CDR1 DFQATT, CDR2 SNEGSKA (reference sequence). CDR3 in DNA: TGCAGTGCTAGAGAGATCACGACCTACGAGCAGTACTTC. Translating it yields CSAREITTYEQYF.

Only a few counts were recorded for this clonotype. The V and J genes are TRBV15 and TRBJ1-5, with no clear D. There are 15 residues in the CDR3. Trimming took off 3 bases at V and 3 bases at J, with 12 bases between the two ends. Per germline, CDR1 LNHNV and CDR2 YYDKDF (reference sequence). CDR3 sequence (DNA): TGTGCCACCAGCAGGGAGGGTAGGGTCAATCAGCCCCAGCATTTT. Protein product: CATSREGRVNQPQHF.

This clonotype was detected many times. One end of the junction varies from germline; a read error may be responsible. V is TRBV2 and J is TRBJ1-1, with a weak D call TRBD1 (6 bases). Germline values: CDR1 SNHLY, CDR2 FYNNEI. There are 15 residues in the CDR3. The CDR3 reads CASRRGLGRDTEASF. Here the CDR3 DNA reads TGTGCCAGCCGGAGGGGTTTGGGTAGGGACACTGAAGCTTCCTTT.

This clonotype was found many times. This sequence joins TRBV3-1 and TRBJ1-2; 7 nucleotides line up with TRBD1. Germline V lookup: CDR1 LGHDT, CDR2 YNNKEL (reference sequence). The CDR3 length is 13 residues. V shed 4 bases, J shed 2 bases, and the junction held 1 base outside the gene matches. The CDR3 bases are TGTGCCAGCAGCCCGGGACAGAACTATGGCTACACCTTC. Translation: CASSPGQNYGYTF.

There are a few counts of this clonotype. This rearrangement joins TRBV12-3 or TRBV12-4 to TRBJ2-7; perhaps TRBD2 as D (5 bases). The CDR3 spans 13 residues. V shed 5 bases and J shed 2 bases, with 10 bases lying between them. The CDR3 DNA follows: TGTGCCAGCAGTCCCGGGATCACCTACGAGCAGTACTTC. Amino acid sequence: CASSPGITYEQYF.

This clonotype was detected a few times. The V call is TRBV6-1, the J call TRBJ2-7; TRBD1 matches 10 bases. The trim removed 4 bases at V and 3 bases at J, leaving 6 bases unmatched. Germline lookup yields CDR1 MNHNS and CDR2 SASEGT. This CDR3 region has 15 residues. The CDR3 nucleotides are TGTGCCAGCAGTGTTACCGGGACAGGGGTCTACGAGCAGTACTTC. Its protein is CASSVTGTGVYEQYF.

This chain links TRBV4-1 with TRBJ1-4; tentative D call: TRBD1 (6 bases). Germline assignment: CDR1 MGHRA and CDR2 YSYEKL. The CDR3 has 18 residues. The germline V and J ends were trimmed by 2 bases and 2 bases, with 18 bases remaining between them. The CDR3 protein is CASSQSITQGITNEKLFF. The DNA of the CDR3 is TGCGCCAGCAGCCAATCGATCACTCAGGGGATCACTAATGAAAAACTGTTTTTT.

This clonotype came up many times. This chain uses TRBV7-3 with TRBJ2-1, with 9 bases matching TRBD1. Per the germline V gene, CDR1 is SGHTA and CDR2 is FQGTGA. The CDR3 is 14 amino acids. The junction had 3 bases not matched to a gene; V was cut back by 3 bases and J by 6 bases. The CDR3 DNA follows: TGTGCCAGCAGCTTGGGGACAGGGAGCAATGAGCAGTTCTTC. Amino acids: CASSLGTGSNEQFF. Supplemented by reference TRBV7-3 and TRBJ2-1, the full variable domain reads GAGVSQTPSNKVTEKGKYVELRCDPISGHTALYWYRQSLGQGPEFLIYFQGTGAADDSGLPNDRFFAVRPEGSVSTLKIQRTERGDSAVYLCASSLGTGSNEQFFGPGTRLTVL.

This clonotype came up many times. V usage is TRBV12-3 or TRBV12-4 and J usage is TRBJ1-6; a weak D match, TRBD1 (6 bases). V dropped 5 bases and J dropped 9 bases, with 23 bases sitting between them. CDR3 size: 17 residues. Written as DNA, the CDR3 is TGTGCCAGCAGTCTCGAGGGAGGGGGTGTGAGGAGTTCACCCCTCCACTTT. Translated, it gives CASSLEGGGVRSSPLHF.

This chain uses TRBV5-1 with TRBJ1-6; no definite D call. Trimming stripped 0 bases from V and 7 bases from J, with 17 bases between. Germline V lookup: CDR1 SGHRS, CDR2 YFSETQ. There are 17 residues in the CDR3. CDR3 region: CASSLEGLGHSNSPLHF. The DNA of the CDR3 is TGCGCCAGCAGCTTGGAAGGCTTAGGTCACTCGAATTCACCCCTCCACTTT.

This clonotype has at least ten counts. The chain is built from TRBV2 and TRBJ1-1; no clear D gene. The ends were cut back, 2 bases at V and 9 bases at J, with 10 bases in the middle. The CDR3 extends over 12 amino acids. Germline CDR1 SNHLY, CDR2 FYNNEI. The CDR3 nucleotides are TGTGCCAGCAGTGAATCCCCCCTTCAAGCTTTCTTT. Translating gives CASSESPLQAFF.

This clonotype was seen repeatedly, ten times or more. The chain's CDR3 is CASSQGSNSPLHF. CDR3 coding DNA: TGTGCCAGCAGCCAAGGGAGCAATTCACCCCTCCACTTT. This sequence joins TRBV5-6 and TRBJ1-6; D unresolved. The germline V gene has CDR1 SGHDT and CDR2 YYEEEE. The CDR3 spans 13 residues. The V and J ends lost 4 bases and 7 bases respectively, with 9 bases between them.

This clonotype was detected many times. V usage is TRBV11-2 and J usage is TRBJ2-1; 10 positions match TRBD2. CDR1 SGHAT and CDR2 FQNNGV come from the germline V gene. V shed 4 bases, J shed 3 bases, and the junction held 15 bases outside the gene matches. The CDR3 has 19 residues. Here the CDR3 reads CASSSPSLAGQRNYNEQFF. Written as DNA, the CDR3 is TGTGCCAGCAGCTCCCCCTCACTAGCGGGGCAGCGAAACTACAATGAGCAGTTCTTC.

There are many counts of this clonotype. The chain uses TRBV7-6 and TRBJ2-3; the D gene is possibly TRBD1 (5 bases). Germline CDR1 SGHVS, CDR2 FNYEAQ. CDR3 length: 16 amino acids. Trimming removed 4 bases at V and 0 bases at J, with 14 bases between. Here the CDR3 DNA reads TGTGCCAGCAGCTATAGACAGACCTCTAGCACAGATACGCAGTATTTT. Translated, it gives CASSYRQTSSTDTQYF.

The chain links TRBV25-1 to TRBJ1-2; 7 bases align to TRBD1. Germline-derived CDR1 and CDR2 are MGHDK and SYGVNS. The CDR3 is 14 amino acids. Unmatched junction bases numbered 3, after V lost 0 bases and J lost 5 bases. In nucleotides, the CDR3 is TGTGCCAGCAGTGAATACGGACAGGCTTATGGCTACACCTTC. Its protein is CASSEYGQAYGYTF.

This clonotype came up many times. This rearrangement joins TRBV20-1 to TRBJ2-1; tentatively, D is TRBD1 (5 bases). The CDR3 extends over 14 amino acids. Germline V gives CDR1 DFQATT, CDR2 SNEGSKA (reference sequence). Deletions cut 5 bases from V and 5 bases from J, with 16 bases between. The CDR3, as DNA: TGCAGTGCTGGAGTGGGGCTAGGGGACAATGAGCAGTTCTTC. It specifies CSAGVGLGDNEQFF.

This clonotype has a handful of counts. The rearrangement uses TRBV5-6 and TRBJ2-5, with a possible D match to TRBD2 (5 bases). This CDR3 has 15 residues. The V and J ends lost 4 bases and 4 bases respectively, with 17 bases between them. Per the germline V gene, CDR1 is SGHDT and CDR2 is YYEEEE. The CDR3 region has the DNA TGTGCCAGCAGCCGTATTGGTTCGGGGAGAGAGACCCAGTACTTC. Translating it yields CASSRIGSGRETQYF.

This clonotype came up many times. The CDR3 bases are TGCAGTGCTCCCAGGGGGCTAGGCACTGAAGCTTTCTTT. Translating gives CSAPRGLGTEAFF. This chain links TRBV20-1 with TRBJ1-1; 8 positions match TRBD1. Germline V gene data show CDR1 as DFQATT and CDR2 as SNEGSKA (reference sequence). The CDR3 totals 13 residues. After removal of 5 bases from V and 4 bases from J, the junction contained 6 bases not matched to a gene.

The chain joins TRBV29-1 to TRBJ2-1; 10 bases fit TRBD1. With V trimmed by 6 bases and J by 9 bases, 8 bases remained unmatched. From germline, CDR1 is SQVTM and CDR2 ANQGSEA. The CDR3 has 13 residues. The CDR3 DNA is TGCAGCGTGGCGACAGGGGGCACGGGTGAGCAGTTCTTC. It specifies CSVATGGTGEQFF.

This chain joins TRBV2 and TRBJ1-4; perhaps TRBD1 as D (6 bases). The CDR3 has 15 residues. From germline, CDR1 is SNHLY and CDR2 FYNNEI. V was clipped by 5 bases and J by 2 bases, with 12 bases between them. This chain's CDR3 is CASSKNRATNEKLFF. CDR3 nucleotide sequence: TGTGCCAGCAGTAAGAACAGGGCCACTAATGAAAAACTGTTTTTT.

On this clonotype itself: It may be a read error: a sequence one base away is much more abundant. The gene calls are TRBV3-1 and TRBJ1-2; TRBD1 might be the D (5 bases). CDR3 length: 12 amino acids. CDR1 and CDR2 from the germline V gene are LGHDT and YNNKEL (reference sequence). CDR3 sequence (DNA): TGTGCCAGCAGCCCGAGGAGGGGCGGCTGCACCTTC. This codes for CASSPRRGGCTF. Together with reference TRBV3-1 and TRBJ1-2, the CDR3 gives the full variable domain: DTAVSQTPKYLVTQMGNDKSIKCEQNLGHDTMYWYKQDSKKFLKIMFSYNNKELIINETVPNRFSPKSPDKAHLNLHINSLELGDSAVYFCASSPRRGGCTFGSGTRLTVV.

The J gene is TRBJ2-7, the V gene TRBV28; a weak D match, TRBD2 (6 bases). The CDR3 length is 15 residues. The germline V gene has CDR1 MDHEN and CDR2 SYDVKM. Trimming left V 6 bases short and J 7 bases short, with 22 bases between. The CDR3 region is CASSPGWAGLVEQYF. The CDR3 DNA reads TGTGCCAGCAGCCCCGGCTGGGCGGGACTTGTGGAGCAGTACTTC.